These T cell receptor beta chains were read from a single sample in a study of identical twins. A single record per CDR3 protein comes from TCRdb applying MiXCR to the 5' RACE reads. The sample lists some 760,000 distinct CDR3 sequences; around a sixth were seen once. Separately, the same data were catalogued under a study of T cells expressing NK-cell markers.

The sample was PBMCs. Receptor source: a woman aged 18-35 years in good health. CDR3s include the opening cysteine and the closing phenylalanine or tryptophan. The D gene is left open where the match is weak. The listing skips clone size in some rows; elsewhere it reads once, few, many or a size class.

d_gene,v_gene,abundance,j_gene,CDR3nt,CDR3aa
NA,TRBV12-3/TRBV12-4,NA,TRBJ1-5,TGTGCCAGCCTAAGGGGGGGGGCGCAGGGCAATCAGCCCCAGCATTTT,CASLRGGAQGNQPQHF
TRBD2,TRBV29-1,NA,TRBJ2-1,TGCAGCGTACCCGGGGGGGCGGGAGGATACAATGAGCAGTTCTTC,CSVPGGAGGYNEQFF
TRBD2,TRBV5-1,many,TRBJ2-1,TGCGCCAGCAGCTTGACGGGAGGGCCTTCCTACGAGCAGTTCTTC,CASSLTGGPSYEQFF
NA,TRBV5-1,NA,TRBJ1-1,TGCGCCAGCGGAGCAGGCCCTGAAGCTTTCTTT,CASGAGPEAFF
NA,TRBV7-3,NA,TRBJ2-3,TGTGCCAGCAGCACCAACACGGCAGATACGCAGTATTTT,CASSTNTADTQYF
NA,TRBV6-1,NA,TRBJ2-2,TGTGCCAGCTCTTATCTCCGACGGGGGGCCCGAGAGGGTGCCGGGGAGCTGTTTTTT,CASSYLRRGAREGAGELFF
TRBD1,TRBV6-2/TRBV6-3,NA,TRBJ1-2,TGTGCCAGCACCGACAGGGATCCCAGCTCTGGCTACACCTTC,CASTDRDPSSGYTF
TRBD2,TRBV6-2/TRBV6-3,NA,TRBJ2-2,TGTGCCAGCAGTTCGGGTAGCGGGAGGTCCGACACCGGGGAGCTGTTTTTT,CASSSGSGRSDTGELFF
TRBD1,TRBV2,few,TRBJ2-1,TGTGCCAGCAGTGAAGTCGGGACAGGGAGGCAGTTC,CASSEVGTGRQF
NA,TRBV20-1,few,TRBJ2-4,TGCAGTGCACCCTCCCTTGGGCTAGCCAAAAACATTCAGTACTTC,CSAPSLGLAKNIQYF
NA,TRBV29-1,many,TRBJ2-5,TGCAGCGTTCCCCCTGAGGAGACCCAGTACTTC,CSVPPEETQYF